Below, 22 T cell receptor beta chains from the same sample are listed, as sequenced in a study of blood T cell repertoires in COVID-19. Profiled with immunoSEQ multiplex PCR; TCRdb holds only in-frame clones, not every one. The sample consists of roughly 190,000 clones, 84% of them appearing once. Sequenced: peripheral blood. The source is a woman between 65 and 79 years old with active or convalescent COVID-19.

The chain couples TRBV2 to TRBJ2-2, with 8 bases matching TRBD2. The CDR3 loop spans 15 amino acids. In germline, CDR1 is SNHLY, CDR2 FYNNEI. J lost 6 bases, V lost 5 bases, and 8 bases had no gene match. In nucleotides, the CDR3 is TGTGCCAGCAGTCCCCTGGGCGGGAGGCCCGGGGAGCTGTTTTTT. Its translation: CASSPLGGRPGELFF.

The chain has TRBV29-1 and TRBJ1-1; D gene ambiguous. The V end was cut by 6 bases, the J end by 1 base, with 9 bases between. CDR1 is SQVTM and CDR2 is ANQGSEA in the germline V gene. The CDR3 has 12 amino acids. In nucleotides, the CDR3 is TGCAGCGTGTCCAACGGGAACACTGAAGCTTTCTTT. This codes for CSVSNGNTEAFF.

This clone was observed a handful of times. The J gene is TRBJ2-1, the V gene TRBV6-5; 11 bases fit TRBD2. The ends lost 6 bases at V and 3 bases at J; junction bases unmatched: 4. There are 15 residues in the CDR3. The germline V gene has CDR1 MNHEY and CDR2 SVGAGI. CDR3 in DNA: TGTGCCAGCAGGACCGGGACTAGCGGCTACAATGAGCAGTTCTTC. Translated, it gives CASRTGTSGYNEQFF.

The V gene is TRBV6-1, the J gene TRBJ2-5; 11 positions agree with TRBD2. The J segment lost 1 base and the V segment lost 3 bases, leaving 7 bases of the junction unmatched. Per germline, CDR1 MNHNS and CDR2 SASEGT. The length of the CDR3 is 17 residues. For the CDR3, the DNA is TGTGCCAGCAGTGAGGGTGGACTAGCGGGTACCCAAGAGACCCAGTACTTC. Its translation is CASSEGGLAGTQETQYF.

As DNA, the CDR3 is TGCGCCAGCAGCTTGGCAGGGGTGGAAGAAAAACTGTTTTTT. Translated, it gives CASSLAGVEEKLFF. The chain couples TRBV5-1 to TRBJ1-4, with D possibly matching TRBD1 (6 bases). The CDR3 contains 14 residues. Germline values: CDR1 SGHRS, CDR2 YFSETQ. V lost 0 bases to trimming and J lost 8 bases, with 11 bases between them.

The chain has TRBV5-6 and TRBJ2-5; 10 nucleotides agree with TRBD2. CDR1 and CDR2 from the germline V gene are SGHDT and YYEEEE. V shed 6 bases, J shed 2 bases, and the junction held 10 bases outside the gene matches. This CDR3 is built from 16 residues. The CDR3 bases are TGTGCCAGCACCGATCGCGTACTAGCGGGGCAAGAGACCCAGTACTTC. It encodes CASTDRVLAGQETQYF.

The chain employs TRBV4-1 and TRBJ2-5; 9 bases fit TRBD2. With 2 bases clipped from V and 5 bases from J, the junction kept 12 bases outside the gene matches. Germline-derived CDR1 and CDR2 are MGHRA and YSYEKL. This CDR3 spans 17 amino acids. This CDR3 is CASSQNPSGRISETQYF. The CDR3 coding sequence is TGCGCCAGCAGCCAAAATCCGAGCGGGAGGATCAGCGAGACCCAGTACTTC.

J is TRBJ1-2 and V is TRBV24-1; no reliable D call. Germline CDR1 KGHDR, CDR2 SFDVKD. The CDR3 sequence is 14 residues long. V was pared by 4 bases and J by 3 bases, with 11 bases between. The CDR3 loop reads CATSDRSGDYGYTF. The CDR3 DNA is TGTGCCACCAGTGACCGGTCCGGGGACTATGGCTACACCTTC.

The CDR3 region has the DNA TGTGCCAGCAGTACAGGGGAAGGTGTTGACGAGCAGTACTTC. This encodes CASSTGEGVDEQYF. V is TRBV27 and J is TRBJ2-7; 7 bases line up with TRBD1. This CDR3 region has 14 residues. CDR1 is MNHEY, CDR2 SMNVEV, per germline (reference sequence). Trimming removed 5 bases from V and 5 bases from J; junction bases left unmatched: 9.

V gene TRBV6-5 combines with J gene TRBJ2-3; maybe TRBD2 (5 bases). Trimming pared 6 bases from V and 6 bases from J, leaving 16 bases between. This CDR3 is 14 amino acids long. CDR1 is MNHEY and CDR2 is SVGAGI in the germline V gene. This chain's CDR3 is CASRRTLGGDTQYF. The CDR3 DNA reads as TGTGCCAGCAGACGGACTCTCGGCGGGGATACGCAGTATTTT.

The CDR3 loop is CASSYSRGGSYNEQFF. CDR3 nucleotide sequence: TGTGCCAGCAGTTATTCTAGGGGGGGTTCTTACAATGAGCAGTTCTTC. The chain joins TRBV6-2 or TRBV6-3 to TRBJ2-1; D is possibly TRBD2 (7 bases). V was trimmed by 3 bases and J by 4 bases, leaving 16 bases between them. Germline loops: CDR1 MNHEY, CDR2 SVGEGT. The CDR3 covers 16 residues.

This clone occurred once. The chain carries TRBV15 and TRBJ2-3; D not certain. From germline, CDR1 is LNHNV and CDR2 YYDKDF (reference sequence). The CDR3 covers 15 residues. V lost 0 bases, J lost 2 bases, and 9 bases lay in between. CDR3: CATSRDYDSTDTQYF. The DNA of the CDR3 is TGTGCCACCAGCAGAGATTATGACTCCACAGATACGCAGTATTTT.

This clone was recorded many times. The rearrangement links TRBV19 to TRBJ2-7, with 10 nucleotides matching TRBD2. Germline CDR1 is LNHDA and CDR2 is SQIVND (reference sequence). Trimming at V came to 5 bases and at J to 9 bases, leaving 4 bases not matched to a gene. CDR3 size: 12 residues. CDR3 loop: CASSEVAGGQYF. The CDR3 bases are TGTGCCAGTAGTGAGGTAGCGGGAGGGCAGTACTTC. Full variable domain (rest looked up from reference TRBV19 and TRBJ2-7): DGGITQSPKYLFRKEGQNVTLSCEQNLNHDAMYWYRQDPGQGLRLIYYSQIVNDFQKGDIAEGYSVSREKKESFPLTVTSAQKNPTAFYLCASSEVAGGQYFGPGTRLTVT.

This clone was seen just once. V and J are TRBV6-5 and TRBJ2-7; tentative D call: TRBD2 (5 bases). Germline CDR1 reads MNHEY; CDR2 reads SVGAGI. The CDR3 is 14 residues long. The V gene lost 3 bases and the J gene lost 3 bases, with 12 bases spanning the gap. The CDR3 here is CASSYRADLYEQYF. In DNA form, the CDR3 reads TGTGCCAGCAGTTATAGAGCGGACCTCTACGAGCAGTACTTC.

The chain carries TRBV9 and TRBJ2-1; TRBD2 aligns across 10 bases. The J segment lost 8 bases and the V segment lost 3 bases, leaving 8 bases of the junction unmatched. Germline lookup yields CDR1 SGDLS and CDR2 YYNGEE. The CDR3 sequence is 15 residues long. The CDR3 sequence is CASSGVAGGWHEQFF. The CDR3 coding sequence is TGTGCCAGCAGCGGGGTAGCGGGAGGTTGGCATGAGCAGTTCTTC.

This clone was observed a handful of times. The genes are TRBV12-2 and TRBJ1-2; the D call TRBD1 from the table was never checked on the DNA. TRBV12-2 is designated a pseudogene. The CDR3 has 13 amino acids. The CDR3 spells CASEGHLLGGYTF. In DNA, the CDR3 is TGTGCAAGCGAGGGACACTTGCTAGGAGGCTACACCTTC.

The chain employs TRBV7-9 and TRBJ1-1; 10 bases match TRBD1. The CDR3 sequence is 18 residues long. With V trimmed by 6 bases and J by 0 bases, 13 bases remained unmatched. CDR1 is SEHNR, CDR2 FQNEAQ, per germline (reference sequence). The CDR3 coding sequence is TGTGCCAGCAGATTTGGGGGACAGGGGATGAAAATGAACACTGAAGCTTTCTTT. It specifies CASRFGGQGMKMNTEAFF. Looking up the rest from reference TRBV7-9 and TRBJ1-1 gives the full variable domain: DTGVSQNPRHKITKRGQNVTFRCDPISEHNRLYWYRQTLGQGPEFLTYFQNEAQLEKSRLLSDRFSAERPKGSFSTLEIQRTEQGDSAMYLCASRFGGQGMKMNTEAFFGQGTRLTVV.

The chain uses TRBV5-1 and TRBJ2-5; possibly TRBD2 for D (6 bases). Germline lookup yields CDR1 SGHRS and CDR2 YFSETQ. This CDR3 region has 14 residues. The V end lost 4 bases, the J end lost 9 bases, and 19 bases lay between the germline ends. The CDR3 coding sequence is TGCGCCAGCAGCCCTGGGGGGTTAAAGATGGCCCAGTACTTC. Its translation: CASSPGGLKMAQYF. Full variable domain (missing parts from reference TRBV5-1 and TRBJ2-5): KAGVTQTPRYLIKTRGQQVTLSCSPISGHRSVSWYQQTPGQGLQFLFEYFSETQRNKGNFPGRFSGRQFSNSRSEMNVSTLELGDSALYLCASSPGGLKMAQYFGPGTRLLVL.

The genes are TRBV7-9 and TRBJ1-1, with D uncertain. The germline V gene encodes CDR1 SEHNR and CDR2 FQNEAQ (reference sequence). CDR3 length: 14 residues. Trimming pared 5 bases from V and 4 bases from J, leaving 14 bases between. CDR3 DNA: TGTGCCAGCAGCCCGGGAGTTGGAGCCACTGAAGCTTTCTTT. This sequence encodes CASSPGVGATEAFF.

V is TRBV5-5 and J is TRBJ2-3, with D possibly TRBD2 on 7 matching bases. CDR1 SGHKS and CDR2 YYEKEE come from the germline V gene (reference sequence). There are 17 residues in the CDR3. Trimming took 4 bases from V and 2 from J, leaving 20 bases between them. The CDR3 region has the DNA TGTGCCAGCAGCCCCTCCCGTGGGGGGGCGTCCACAGATACGCAGTATTTT. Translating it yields CASSPSRGGASTDTQYF.

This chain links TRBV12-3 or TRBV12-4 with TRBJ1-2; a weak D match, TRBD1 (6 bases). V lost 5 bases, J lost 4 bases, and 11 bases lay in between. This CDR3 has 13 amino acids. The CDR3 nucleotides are TGTGCCAGCAGTACCGGGACACCCTATGGCTACACCTTC. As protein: CASSTGTPYGYTF.

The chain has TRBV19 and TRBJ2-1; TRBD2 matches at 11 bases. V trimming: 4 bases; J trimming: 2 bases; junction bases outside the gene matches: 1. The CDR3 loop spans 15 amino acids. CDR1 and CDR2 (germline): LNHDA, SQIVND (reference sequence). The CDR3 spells CASSTGLAAYNEQFF. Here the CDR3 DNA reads TGTGCCAGTAGTACGGGACTAGCGGCCTACAATGAGCAGTTCTTC. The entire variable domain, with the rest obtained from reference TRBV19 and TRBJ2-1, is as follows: DGGITQSPKYLFRKEGQNVTLSCEQNLNHDAMYWYRQDPGQGLRLIYYSQIVNDFQKGDIAEGYSVSREKKESFPLTVTSAQKNPTAFYLCASSTGLAAYNEQFFGPGTRLTVL.